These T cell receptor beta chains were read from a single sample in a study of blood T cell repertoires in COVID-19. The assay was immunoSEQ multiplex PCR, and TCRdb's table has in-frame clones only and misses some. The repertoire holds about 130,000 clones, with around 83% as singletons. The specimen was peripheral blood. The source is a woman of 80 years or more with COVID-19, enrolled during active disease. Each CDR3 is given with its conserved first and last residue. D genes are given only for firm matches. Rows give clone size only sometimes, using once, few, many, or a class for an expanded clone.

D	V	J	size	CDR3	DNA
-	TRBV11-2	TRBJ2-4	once	CASSLGGDIQYF	TGTGCCAGCAGCTTAGGGGGGGACATTCAGTACTTC
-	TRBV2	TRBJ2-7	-	CASRDFFPTYEQYF	TGTGCCTCCCGGGACTTTTTTCCCACCTACGAGCAGTACTTC
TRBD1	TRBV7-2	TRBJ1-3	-	CASSLGGTAGNTIYF	TGTGCCAGCAGCTTAGGGGGGACAGCTGGAAACACCATATATTTT
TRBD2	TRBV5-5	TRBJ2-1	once	CASSRGLAGDNEQFF	TGTGCCAGCAGCCGCGGACTAGCGGGAGACAATGAGCAGTTCTTC
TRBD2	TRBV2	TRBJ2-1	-	CASEGVAGGVGEQFF	TGTGCCAGCGAGGGGGTAGCGGGAGGAGTTGGTGAGCAGTTCTTC
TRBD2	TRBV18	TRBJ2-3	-	CASSPPRAGGSLPSTDTQYF	TGTGCCAGCTCACCACCTAGAGCGGGAGGGTCGCTTCCAAGCACAGATACGCAGTATTTT
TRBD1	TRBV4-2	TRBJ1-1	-	CASSPRTGESGTEAFF	TGTGCCAGCAGCCCCCGGACAGGGGAATCGGGAACTGAAGCTTTCTTT
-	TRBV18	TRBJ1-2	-	CASLPSSSNYGYTF	TGTGCCAGCCTGCCTTCCAGTAGCAACTATGGCTACACCTTC
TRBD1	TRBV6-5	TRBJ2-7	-	CASTGQGVLREQYF	TGTGCCAGCACAGGACAGGGGGTATTGCGCGAGCAGTACTTC
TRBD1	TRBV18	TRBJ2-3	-	CASSLGQGGFTDTQYF	TGTGCCAGCTCACTCGGACAGGGGGGATTCACAGATACGCAGTATTTT
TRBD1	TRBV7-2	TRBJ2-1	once	CASSTTTSGQGAYNEQFF	TGTGCCAGCAGCACGACTACCTCGGGACAGGGAGCCTACAATGAGCAGTTCTTC
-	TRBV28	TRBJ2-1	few	CASSFPLIADSYNEQFF	TGTGCCAGCAGTTTTCCCCTCATAGCGGACTCCTACAATGAGCAGTTCTTC
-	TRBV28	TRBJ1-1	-	CASSFRDMGTEAFF	TGTGCCAGCAGTTTCCGGGACATGGGCACTGAAGCTTTCTTT
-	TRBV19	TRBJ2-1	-	CASSIPDRGVGEQFF	TGTGCCAGTAGTATACCGGACAGAGGGGTCGGTGAGCAGTTCTTC
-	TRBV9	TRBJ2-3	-	CASSVATRDRTGTDTQYF	TGTGCCAGCAGCGTAGCTACACGGGATAGGACCGGCACAGATACGCAGTATTTT
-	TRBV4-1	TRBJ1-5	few	CASSQEEGRGAQHF	TGCGCCAGCAGCCAAGAAGAGGGCCGGGGAGCCCAGCATTTT
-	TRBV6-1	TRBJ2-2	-	CASSDREPNTGELFF	TGTGCCAGCAGTGATCGCGAGCCGAACACCGGGGAGCTGTTTTTT
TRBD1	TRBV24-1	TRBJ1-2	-	CATSDRDRGHGYTF	TGTGCCACCAGTGACCGTGACAGGGGCCATGGCTACACCTTC